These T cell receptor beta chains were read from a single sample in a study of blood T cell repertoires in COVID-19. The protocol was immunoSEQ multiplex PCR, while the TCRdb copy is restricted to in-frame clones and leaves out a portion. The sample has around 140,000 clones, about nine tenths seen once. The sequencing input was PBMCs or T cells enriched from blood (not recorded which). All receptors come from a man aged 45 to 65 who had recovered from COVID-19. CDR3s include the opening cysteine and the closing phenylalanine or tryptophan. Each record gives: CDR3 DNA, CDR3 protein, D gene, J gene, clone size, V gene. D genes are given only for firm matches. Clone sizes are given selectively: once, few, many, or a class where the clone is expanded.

cdr3_nt: TGTGCCAGCTCGGACCCCGGGGGCGAGCAGTACTTC
cdr3_aa: CASSDPGGEQYF
d_call: -
j_call: TRBJ2-7
clone_size: few
v_call: TRBV6-5

cdr3_nt: TGTGCCAGCAGCCTACTAGCGGCCAAAAACATTCAGTACTTC
cdr3_aa: CASSLLAAKNIQYF
d_call: TRBD2
j_call: TRBJ2-4
clone_size: -
v_call: TRBV3-1/TRBV3-2

cdr3_nt: TGTGCCAGCAGCCCCCCTTCTCTCTCTCGAGGGTGGGGTGAGCAGTTCTTC
cdr3_aa: CASSPPSLSRGWGEQFF
d_call: -
j_call: TRBJ2-1
clone_size: -
v_call: TRBV7-2

cdr3_nt: TGTGCCAGCAGCCCCCCAGGGAGGGGAGAAAAACTGTTTTTT
cdr3_aa: CASSPPGRGEKLFF
d_call: -
j_call: TRBJ1-4
clone_size: -
v_call: TRBV28

cdr3_nt: TGTGCCTGGAGTTTAACAGGGGGCGCCGATGGCTACACCTTC
cdr3_aa: CAWSLTGGADGYTF
d_call: TRBD1
j_call: TRBJ1-2
clone_size: -
v_call: TRBV30

cdr3_nt: TGCGCCAGCAGCTTGCCAGGGGAGTCCGGGGAGCTGTTTTTT
cdr3_aa: CASSLPGESGELFF
d_call: -
j_call: TRBJ2-2
clone_size: few
v_call: TRBV5-1

cdr3_nt: TGTGCCACCAGTGATCCCAGGGGCGCCAGGTCAATACAAGAGACCCAGTACTTC
cdr3_aa: CATSDPRGARSIQETQYF
d_call: -
j_call: TRBJ2-5
clone_size: once
v_call: TRBV24-1

cdr3_nt: TGTGCCAGCTCACAGCCCCCGGGGGGGTTGGTTTTTTATTTT
cdr3_aa: CASSQPPGGLVFYF
d_call: TRBD2
j_call: TRBJ2-3
clone_size: once
v_call: TRBV28

cdr3_nt: TGCAGCGTTGAACAGGGTTTTGGGACCCAGTACTTC
cdr3_aa: CSVEQGFGTQYF
d_call: -
j_call: TRBJ2-5
clone_size: -
v_call: TRBV29-1

cdr3_nt: TGTGCCAGCAGCGAGGGACAGGGGGCGCCCTATAATTCACCCCTCCACTTT
cdr3_aa: CASSEGQGAPYNSPLHF
d_call: TRBD1
j_call: TRBJ1-6
clone_size: -
v_call: TRBV9

cdr3_nt: TGTGCCAGTAGCCCCGGACAGGACCGTTACTACGAGCAGTACTTC
cdr3_aa: CASSPGQDRYYEQYF
d_call: TRBD1
j_call: TRBJ2-7
clone_size: -
v_call: TRBV19

cdr3_nt: TGTGCCAGTCTTACTAGTTACAATGAGCAGTTCTTC
cdr3_aa: CASLTSYNEQFF
d_call: -
j_call: TRBJ2-1
clone_size: -
v_call: TRBV19

cdr3_nt: TGTGCCACCGCGACAGGGGGCGACGAGCAGTACTTC
cdr3_aa: CATATGGDEQYF
d_call: TRBD1
j_call: TRBJ2-7
clone_size: -
v_call: TRBV6-5

cdr3_nt: TGCGCCAGCAGCCAGGGGTCCGGCTACAATGAGCAGTTCTTC
cdr3_aa: CASSQGSGYNEQFF
d_call: -
j_call: TRBJ2-1
clone_size: -
v_call: TRBV5-1

cdr3_nt: TGTGCCAGCAGTCCGGGGGGGGAAGATGAAAAACTGTTTTTT
cdr3_aa: CASSPGGEDEKLFF
d_call: -
j_call: TRBJ1-4
clone_size: -
v_call: TRBV6-5

cdr3_nt: TGTGCCAGCAGCCAGCAACAGGGGGCAGGGGGCTACACCTTC
cdr3_aa: CASSQQQGAGGYTF
d_call: TRBD1
j_call: TRBJ1-2
clone_size: -
v_call: TRBV14

cdr3_nt: TGTGCCAGCTCAAATCAGGGGGCTCGGACTGAAGCTTTCTTT
cdr3_aa: CASSNQGARTEAFF
d_call: TRBD1
j_call: TRBJ1-1
clone_size: -
v_call: TRBV18

cdr3_nt: TGTGCCAGCAGCTCGACAGCGAACACTGAAGCTTTCTTT
cdr3_aa: CASSSTANTEAFF
d_call: -
j_call: TRBJ1-1
clone_size: once
v_call: TRBV4-2

cdr3_nt: TGTGCCAGCAGCTTAGCCCAGGGAACCTACAATGAGCAGTTCTTC
cdr3_aa: CASSLAQGTYNEQFF
d_call: -
j_call: TRBJ2-1
clone_size: -
v_call: TRBV7-9

cdr3_nt: TGTGCCAGCAGTGAAGATTGGACAGGGGGTTCACCCCTCCACTTT
cdr3_aa: CASSEDWTGGSPLHF
d_call: TRBD1
j_call: TRBJ1-6
clone_size: -
v_call: TRBV6-1

cdr3_nt: TGTGCCAGCAGCACCCGGACTAGCGCCCATCACAATGAGCAGTTCTTC
cdr3_aa: CASSTRTSAHHNEQFF
d_call: TRBD2
j_call: TRBJ2-1
clone_size: -
v_call: TRBV7-2

cdr3_nt: TGTGCCAGCAATCTGAACCCCGGGACAGGGGGTGATGGCTACACCTTC
cdr3_aa: CASNLNPGTGGDGYTF
d_call: TRBD1
j_call: TRBJ1-2
clone_size: -
v_call: TRBV9

cdr3_nt: TGTGCCAGTAAAGGGAGACAGGAGACCCTTGAAGCTTTCTTT
cdr3_aa: CASKGRQETLEAFF
d_call: -
j_call: TRBJ1-1
clone_size: -
v_call: TRBV19

cdr3_nt: TGTGCCAGCAGCAGGGACAGCTCGAACACTGAAGCTTTCTTT
cdr3_aa: CASSRDSSNTEAFF
d_call: TRBD1
j_call: TRBJ1-1
clone_size: -
v_call: TRBV6-5

cdr3_nt: TGTGCCAGTAGTACTTCCACAGGGGCGAAAAATGAAAAACTGTTTTTT
cdr3_aa: CASSTSTGAKNEKLFF
d_call: TRBD1
j_call: TRBJ1-4
clone_size: -
v_call: TRBV19

cdr3_nt: TGTGCCAGCTCACAGACACGCCGTCCAGCTAATGAAAAACTGTTTTTT
cdr3_aa: CASSQTRRPANEKLFF
d_call: -
j_call: TRBJ1-4
clone_size: once
v_call: TRBV18

cdr3_nt: TGCGCCAGCAGCTTGGGAGGGTTCCAATACAATGAGCAGTTCTTC
cdr3_aa: CASSLGGFQYNEQFF
d_call: -
j_call: TRBJ2-1
clone_size: -
v_call: TRBV5-1

cdr3_nt: TGTGCCAGCAGCCGTGGGGGGGACAGGGCCAATGAGCAGTTCTTC
cdr3_aa: CASSRGGDRANEQFF
d_call: TRBD1
j_call: TRBJ2-1
clone_size: once
v_call: TRBV3-1/TRBV3-2

cdr3_nt: TGTGCCAGTAGTATTCTGTCGGCTAGCGAGCAGTACTTC
cdr3_aa: CASSILSASEQYF
d_call: -
j_call: TRBJ2-7
clone_size: -
v_call: TRBV19

cdr3_nt: TGTGCCAGCAGTTTACTCGCCGCGTCCTACGAGCAGTACTTC
cdr3_aa: CASSLLAASYEQYF
d_call: -
j_call: TRBJ2-7
clone_size: -
v_call: TRBV28

cdr3_nt: TGTGCCAGCAGCTGGACAACAGAGAACACTGAAGCTTTCTTT
cdr3_aa: CASSWTTENTEAFF
d_call: -
j_call: TRBJ1-1
clone_size: -
v_call: TRBV5-5

cdr3_nt: TGTGCCAGCTCACCAGATCCAGGGTATGGCTACACCTTC
cdr3_aa: CASSPDPGYGYTF
d_call: -
j_call: TRBJ1-2
clone_size: -
v_call: TRBV18

cdr3_nt: TGCGCCAGCAGCCCTGGTGGTCGCCCAGGGAACTATGGCTACACCTTC
cdr3_aa: CASSPGGRPGNYGYTF
d_call: -
j_call: TRBJ1-2
clone_size: once
v_call: TRBV5-1

cdr3_nt: TGCGCCAGCAGTGTGGGACAACAAGAGACCCAGTACTTC
cdr3_aa: CASSVGQQETQYF
d_call: -
j_call: TRBJ2-5
clone_size: -
v_call: TRBV10-2

cdr3_nt: TGTGCCAGCAGCTCCGGGGGGTGGCAGGGACTTGGCTACACCTTC
cdr3_aa: CASSSGGWQGLGYTF
d_call: -
j_call: TRBJ1-2
clone_size: -
v_call: TRBV7-9

cdr3_nt: TGTGCCAGCTCAAGTCTAGCGGGGGACAATGAGCAGTTCTTC
cdr3_aa: CASSSLAGDNEQFF
d_call: TRBD2
j_call: TRBJ2-1
clone_size: -
v_call: TRBV18

cdr3_nt: TGTGCCAGCAGCACCTCCGCGGGGAGGACTGAAGCTTTCTTT
cdr3_aa: CASSTSAGRTEAFF
d_call: -
j_call: TRBJ1-1
clone_size: -
v_call: TRBV28

cdr3_nt: TGTGCCAGCAGTTCACCCACGCTAGCGGGGAGCTCCTACGAGCAGTACTTC
cdr3_aa: CASSSPTLAGSSYEQYF
d_call: TRBD2
j_call: TRBJ2-7
clone_size: -
v_call: TRBV28

cdr3_nt: TGCGCCAGCAGCAGCCTACAGGGGGCGAACTATGGCTACACCTTC
cdr3_aa: CASSSLQGANYGYTF
d_call: TRBD1
j_call: TRBJ1-2
clone_size: -
v_call: TRBV5-1

cdr3_nt: TGTGCCAGCAGCTCCATAGTCGTCAATGAGCAGTTCTTC
cdr3_aa: CASSSIVVNEQFF
d_call: -
j_call: TRBJ2-1
clone_size: -
v_call: TRBV5-4

cdr3_nt: TGTGCCAGCTCAGCCCTCGAAGGGGTCTACTATAATTCACCCCTCCACTTT
cdr3_aa: CASSALEGVYYNSPLHF
d_call: -
j_call: TRBJ1-6
clone_size: -
v_call: TRBV18

cdr3_nt: TGTGCCAGTGGGCTATTGAGGGGCAATCAGCCCCAGCATTTT
cdr3_aa: CASGLLRGNQPQHF
d_call: -
j_call: TRBJ1-5
clone_size: -
v_call: TRBV19

cdr3_nt: TGTGCCAGCAGCGTCGCTGTAGATAGCACAGATACGCAGTATTTT
cdr3_aa: CASSVAVDSTDTQYF
d_call: -
j_call: TRBJ2-3
clone_size: -
v_call: TRBV9